What follows are 18 T cell receptor beta chains derived from one specimen sequenced in a study of shared clonotypes between healthy human individuals (dated by TCRdb to the early 2020s). Receptor libraries were prepared by the immunoSEQ multiplex PCR assay. In TCRdb, the immuneACCESS table is reduced to in-frame sequences with V and J assigned. These tables do not hold every clone; where another copy was compared, an unresolved V gene accounts for under half, and the others remain unexplained. The sample table lists approximately 320,000 clones, around nine tenths of them with a count of one. The top ten constitute roughly 16% of the sample. The sequencing input was memory CD8+ T cells sorted from blood. In the paper's terms, the cell subset or site label means: CD45RO+ cells pooled with CCR7-negative TemRA cells. The receptor source for this set is a man younger than 35 in good health.

On this clone itself: The same CDR3 arises from other DNA sequences in this sample as well. The rearrangement uses TRBV7-9 and TRBJ1-4; D gene ambiguous. CDR1 and CDR2 from the germline V gene are SEHNR and FQNEAQ (reference sequence). V lost 6 bases and J lost 0, with 5 bases in between. The CDR3 is 13 residues long. The CDR3 coding sequence is TGTGCCAGCAGTCTGCCAACTAATGAAAAACTGTTTTTT. Amino acid sequence: CASSLPTNEKLFF. The full variable domain, completed using reference TRBV7-9 and TRBJ1-4, is DTGVSQNPRHKITKRGQNVTFRCDPISEHNRLYWYRQTLGQGPEFLTYFQNEAQLEKSRLLSDRFSAERPKGSFSTLEIQRTEQGDSAMYLCASSLPTNEKLFFGSGTQLSVL.

This clone has a handful of counts. The chain recombines TRBV27 with TRBJ1-6, with D possibly TRBD1 on 6 matching bases. CDR1 and CDR2 from the germline V gene are MNHEY and SMNVEV (reference sequence). The CDR3 runs to 15 residues. Trimming cost V 1 base and J 10 bases, with 14 bases left between them. The CDR3 nucleotides read TGTGCCAGCAGTTTATATGGGGGGCTAGGGTCACCCCTCCACTTT. As protein: CASSLYGGLGSPLHF.

This chain joins TRBV9 and TRBJ2-1, with TRBD1 identical over 7 bases. The CDR3 totals 14 residues. V shed 3 bases and J 8 bases; nucleotides not matched to a gene: 8. Germline-derived CDR1 and CDR2 are SGDLS and YYNGEE. In DNA form, the CDR3 reads TGTGCCAGCAGCGCGACAGGGCTTGGACATGAGCAGTTCTTC. Amino acid sequence: CASSATGLGHEQFF.

This clone was observed a single time. The chain uses TRBV5-4 and TRBJ2-6; TRBD1 or TRBD2 may be the D gene (5 bases each). V shed 4 bases and J shed 2 bases, with 10 bases lying between them. CDR3 size: 15 residues. Germline CDR1 and CDR2: SGHNT and YYREEE (reference sequence). Here the CDR3 reads CASSLGPPGANVLTF. As DNA, the CDR3 is TGTGCCAGCAGCCTGGGACCCCCTGGGGCCAACGTCCTGACTTTC.

The rearrangement links TRBV27 to TRBJ2-2; D unresolved. Germline V CDR1 and CDR2: MNHEY, SMNVEV (reference sequence). This CDR3 is built from 16 residues. V was pared by 5 bases and J by 2 bases, with 15 bases between. CDR3 loop: CASSVLGISNTGELFF. In DNA, the CDR3 is TGTGCCAGCAGTGTTCTGGGAATATCAAACACCGGGGAGCTGTTTTTT.

The chain is built from TRBV29-1 and TRBJ1-2; D possibly corresponds to TRBD1 (5 bases). The CDR3 covers 14 residues. Germline lookup yields CDR1 SQVTM and CDR2 ANQGSEA. The ends were cut back, 1 base at V and 3 bases at J, with 12 bases in the middle. The DNA of the CDR3 is TGCAGCGTTGAAGGACCAGGGAGGGACTATGGCTACACCTTC. This encodes CSVEGPGRDYGYTF.

This chain uses TRBV6-5 with TRBJ2-7; possible D gene TRBD1, 5 bases. Germline CDR1 MNHEY, CDR2 SVGAGI. This CDR3 spans 13 amino acids. V lost 2 bases and J 9 bases, leaving 14 bases between the germline ends. The CDR3 DNA follows: TGTGCCAGCAGTTACGGGGCAGGGTATGTGCAGTACTTC. This codes for CASSYGAGYVQYF.

The chain carries TRBV4-3 and TRBJ1-2; 8 positions agree with TRBD1. The CDR3 sequence is 15 residues long. J was trimmed by 2 bases and V by 1 base; bases with no gene match: 3. The germline CDR1 and CDR2 sequences are LGHNA and YSLEER. The CDR3 here is CASSQVTGGNYGYTF. The CDR3 coding sequence is TGCGCCAGCAGCCAAGTCACAGGGGGGAACTATGGCTACACCTTC.

The V gene is TRBV7-9, the J gene TRBJ2-1; no clear D gene. The germline V gene encodes CDR1 SEHNR and CDR2 FQNEAQ (reference sequence). The V and J ends lost 11 bases and 9 bases respectively, with 14 bases between them. This CDR3 has 11 residues. Here the CDR3 reads CAGRALGEQFF. In DNA form, the CDR3 reads TGTGCCGGCCGGGCCTTAGGTGAGCAGTTCTTC.

The chain links TRBV27 to TRBJ2-2, with no clear D. The CDR3 covers 12 residues. From germline, CDR1 is MNHEY and CDR2 SMNVEV (reference sequence). Trimming removed 5 bases at V and 5 bases at J, with 6 bases between. The CDR3 DNA sequence: TGTGCCAGCAGTAGTTTTACCGGGGAGCTGTTTTTT. It codes for CASSSFTGELFF.

This chain uses TRBV27 with TRBJ2-2; D gene uncertain. CDR1 and CDR2 (germline): MNHEY, SMNVEV (reference sequence). This CDR3 contains 12 residues. Trimming cost V 5 bases and J 7 bases, with 8 bases left between them. The CDR3 reads CASSTDFGELFF. CDR3 nucleotide sequence: TGTGCCAGCAGTACCGATTTCGGGGAGCTGTTTTTT.

The chain is built from TRBV30 and TRBJ2-7; D gene uncertain. The V end lost 2 bases, the J end lost 6 bases, and 8 bases lay between the germline ends. Germline V gene sequence: CDR1 GTSNPN, CDR2 SVGIG (reference sequence). The CDR3 runs to 11 residues. CDR3 nucleotide sequence: TGTGCCTGGAGTCCCGGGTTCGAGCAGTACTTC. Protein product: CAWSPGFEQYF.

CDR3 nucleotides: TGTGCCAGCAGTTCGACCGGGACAGGGTACAATGAGCAGTTCTTC. Protein sequence: CASSSTGTGYNEQFF. V gene TRBV27 combines with J gene TRBJ2-1; 9 bases match TRBD1. CDR1 is MNHEY, CDR2 SMNVEV, per germline (reference sequence). This CDR3 is 15 amino acids long. Trimming took 4 bases from V and 4 from J; bases not matched to a gene: 5.

This clone was picked up many times. Distinct nucleotide sequences in the sample also encode this CDR3. J is TRBJ1-1 and V is TRBV30; TRBD1 might be the D (6 bases). V lost 0 bases to trimming and J lost 8 bases, with 10 bases between them. The germline V gene encodes CDR1 GTSNPN and CDR2 SVGIG (reference sequence). The CDR3 consists of 12 residues. The CDR3 protein is CAWSVPGAEAFF. The DNA of the CDR3 is TGTGCCTGGAGTGTACCAGGGGCAGAAGCTTTCTTT.

The V call is TRBV10-2, the J call TRBJ2-1, with TRBD2 identical over 10 bases. This CDR3 comprises 14 residues. With V trimmed by 7 bases and J by 5 bases, 5 bases remained unmatched. The germline V gene has CDR1 WSHSY and CDR2 SAAADI. The chain's CDR3 is CASMGLAGDNEQFF. The CDR3 bases are TGCGCCAGCATGGGGCTAGCGGGAGACAATGAGCAGTTCTTC.

This clone appeared a few times. This chain joins TRBV28 and TRBJ1-1, with 10 positions matching TRBD1. The CDR3 extends over 15 amino acids. Trimming at V came to 4 bases and at J to 0 bases, leaving 2 bases not matched to a gene. Per germline, CDR1 MDHEN and CDR2 SYDVKM. The CDR3 loop is CASSWDRGLNTEAFF. The CDR3 nucleotides read TGTGCCAGCAGTTGGGACAGGGGTTTGAACACTGAAGCTTTCTTT.

The V gene is TRBV27, the J gene TRBJ1-1; D unclear. CDR1 is MNHEY and CDR2 is SMNVEV in the germline V gene (reference sequence). V lost 2 bases and J lost 1, with 8 bases in between. This CDR3 comprises 14 residues. In DNA, the CDR3 is TGTGCCAGCAGTTTAGGCGCGACGAACACTGAAGCTTTCTTT. Its protein is CASSLGATNTEAFF.

The chain is built from TRBV12-5 and TRBJ2-2; D call uncertain. This CDR3 spans 14 amino acids. The V gene's germline CDR1 is LGHNT and CDR2 FRNRAP. V was trimmed by 4 bases and J by 3 bases, leaving 9 bases between them. CDR3 sequence reads: CASGSSLHTGELFF. CDR3 nucleotides: TGTGCTAGTGGTTCGTCTCTGCACACCGGGGAGCTGTTTTTT. Filled out from reference TRBV12-5 and TRBJ2-2, the complete variable domain reads DARVTQTPRHKVTEMGQEVTMRCQPILGHNTVFWYRQTMMQGLELLAYFRNRAPLDDSGMPKDRFSAEMPDATLATLKIQPSEPRDSAVYFCASGSSLHTGELFFGEGSRLTVL.